The 16 T cell receptor beta chains below were found in one sample sequenced in a study of T cell changes during pregnancy in multiple sclerosis. The table came from immunoSEQ multiplex PCR; TCRdb's copy has only in-frame clones and leaves some out. In the table there are 35,000 to 45,000 clones, about 90% of which are singletons. Sequencing used CD4+ T cells from peripheral blood mononuclear cells, obtained after pregnancy. These receptors all stem from a female donor in good health, enrolled as a control in a pregnancy study.

This chain links TRBV2 with TRBJ2-7; 13 bases are a match to TRBD2. The J segment lost 7 bases and the V segment lost 8 bases, leaving 14 bases of the junction unmatched. Germline values: CDR1 SNHLY, CDR2 FYNNEI. CDR3 size: 16 residues. CDR3 DNA sequence: TGTGCCAGCGGGGGGGGAGGACTAGCGGGAGTTGGGGAGCAGTACTTC. This gives the protein CASGGGGLAGVGEQYF.

The V and J genes are TRBV4-3 and TRBJ2-7, with 8 bases identical to TRBD2. The CDR3 loop spans 15 amino acids. The germline V gene has CDR1 LGHNA and CDR2 YSLEER. Trimming removed 4 bases from V and 0 bases from J; junction bases left unmatched: 5. As DNA, the CDR3 is TGCGCCAGCAGCCGTAGTACTAGCGGCTCCTACGAGCAGTACTTC. Residues: CASSRSTSGSYEQYF.

This chain uses TRBV6-5 with TRBJ2-1; possibly TRBD1 for D (6 bases). CDR1 and CDR2 from the germline V gene are MNHEY and SVGAGI. V lost 0 bases to trimming and J lost 4 bases, with 10 bases between them. The CDR3 extends over 15 amino acids. The CDR3 coding sequence is TGTGCCAGCAGTTACTCAGGGACACCTTACAATGAGCAGTTCTTC. Translating it yields CASSYSGTPYNEQFF.

As DNA, the CDR3 is TGCGCCAGCAGCCCACGACAGGGGGCGAGCTACGAGCAGTACTTC. Protein: CASSPRQGASYEQYF. This rearrangement joins TRBV5-1 to TRBJ2-7; TRBD1 aligns across 10 bases. The J segment lost 3 bases and the V segment lost 4 bases, leaving 7 bases of the junction unmatched. The CDR3 length is 15 residues. CDR1 is SGHRS, CDR2 YFSETQ, per germline.

The gene calls are TRBV7-3 and TRBJ2-7; TRBD1 is a possible D gene (6 bases). The CDR3 runs to 15 residues. V was pared by 1 base and J by 2 bases, with 12 bases between. Germline V gene lookup returns CDR1 SGHTA and CDR2 FQGTGA. Here the CDR3 reads CASSLRPGDPYEQYF. The CDR3, as DNA: TGTGCCAGCAGCTTAAGGCCAGGGGACCCCTACGAGCAGTACTTC.

V is TRBV6-5 and J is TRBJ1-5; TRBD1 aligns across 7 bases. This CDR3 contains 14 residues. The V segment lost 5 bases and the J segment 4 bases; nucleotides outside the gene matches: 5. Germline CDR1 MNHEY, CDR2 SVGAGI. The chain's CDR3 is CASSPRGLNQPQHF. CDR3 bases: TGTGCCAGCAGTCCCAGGGGGTTGAATCAGCCCCAGCATTTT.

The chain is built from TRBV28 and TRBJ2-3; TRBD1 matches 8 bases. This CDR3 has 12 amino acids. Germline V gene lookup returns CDR1 MDHEN and CDR2 SYDVKM. V trimming: 10 bases; J trimming: 5 bases; junction bases outside the gene matches: 5. CDR3 protein: CATRGRLDTQYF. DNA of the CDR3: TGTGCCACCAGGGGGCGGTTAGATACGCAGTATTTT.

The CDR3 bases are TGTGCCAGCAGCTTTGTAGCCCTTTCTAGCACAGATACGCAGTATTTT. This gives the protein CASSFVALSSTDTQYF. The V call is TRBV6-6, the J call TRBJ2-3; no definite D call. The CDR3 covers 16 residues. Germline values: CDR1 MNHNY, CDR2 SVGAGI (reference sequence). V dropped 6 bases and J dropped 0 bases, with 16 bases sitting between them.

V gene TRBV6-6 combines with J gene TRBJ1-5; perhaps TRBD1 as D (6 bases). V shed 2 bases and J shed 0 bases, with 11 bases lying between them. CDR3 length equals 16 residues. Germline CDR1 is MNHNY and CDR2 is SVGAGI (reference sequence). CDR3 nucleotides: TGTGCCAGCAGTTACCGACAGGTGAATAGCAATCAGCCCCAGCATTTT. Translating gives CASSYRQVNSNQPQHF.

The CDR3 sequence is CAISEKGTGNTGELFF. The CDR3, as DNA: TGTGCCATCAGTGAGAAGGGGACAGGCAACACCGGGGAGCTGTTTTTT. The J gene is TRBJ2-2, the V gene TRBV10-3; 8 bases are a match to TRBD1. Germline trimming cut 2 bases from V and 2 bases from J; bases unmatched to any gene: 4. Looked up from germline, CDR1 is ENHRY and CDR2 is SYGVKD. The CDR3 has 16 residues.

The chain couples TRBV4-3 to TRBJ2-6; D gene ambiguous. Germline V CDR1 and CDR2: LGHNA, YSLEER. This CDR3 contains 17 residues. V was trimmed by 0 bases and J by 0 bases, leaving 9 bases between them. The CDR3, as DNA: TGCGCCAGCAGCCAAGATAGGAGATCCTCTGGGGCCAACGTCCTGACTTTC. This translates into CASSQDRRSSGANVLTF.

With regard to this clone: The sample has other DNA sequences that encode this CDR3 too. V usage is TRBV6-4 and J usage is TRBJ2-3; 11 nucleotides align to TRBD2. The CDR3 consists of 15 residues. CDR1 and CDR2 from the germline V gene are MRHNA and SNTAGT. The ends lost 0 bases at V and 4 bases at J; junction bases unmatched: 0. CDR3 in amino acids: CASSDSSGGADTQYF. CDR3 sequence (DNA): TGTGCCAGCAGTGACTCTAGCGGGGGGGCAGATACGCAGTATTTT.

The chain uses TRBV28 and TRBJ1-2; perhaps TRBD1 as D (5 bases). Trimming removed 3 bases at V and 4 bases at J, with 12 bases between. The CDR3 is 14 amino acids. Germline lookup yields CDR1 MDHEN and CDR2 SYDVKM. CDR3 sequence (DNA): TGTGCCAGCAGTTTTAAAGGGGCGCTCTATGGCTACACCTTC. It translates to CASSFKGALYGYTF.

The V and J genes are TRBV18 and TRBJ2-5; D is uncertain. The CDR3 is 13 amino acids. The V gene's germline CDR1 is KGHSH and CDR2 LQKENI. V lost 1 base and J lost 5, with 8 bases in between. CDR3 coding DNA: TGTGCCAGCTCACCACGCGCGAGGGAGACCCAGTACTTC. Translating gives CASSPRARETQYF.

The V and J genes are TRBV6-5 and TRBJ2-3; tentatively, D is TRBD1 (5 bases). The V gene's germline CDR1 is MNHEY and CDR2 SVGAGI. This CDR3 spans 14 amino acids. The germline V and J ends were trimmed by 6 bases and 2 bases, with 12 bases remaining between them. The CDR3 region has the DNA TGTGCCAGCAGACAACAGGAGATCACAGATACGCAGTATTTT. Protein: CASRQQEITDTQYF.

V and J are TRBV18 and TRBJ2-1; a possible D gene is TRBD1 (5 bases). Germline assignment: CDR1 KGHSH and CDR2 LQKENI. With 3 bases removed from V and 5 bases from J, the gap between germline ends came to 14 bases. This CDR3 is built from 15 residues. The CDR3 DNA reads as TGTGCCAGCTCACCGCCCGGTCAGGGAAACAATGAGCAGTTCTTC. It is translated as CASSPPGQGNNEQFF.